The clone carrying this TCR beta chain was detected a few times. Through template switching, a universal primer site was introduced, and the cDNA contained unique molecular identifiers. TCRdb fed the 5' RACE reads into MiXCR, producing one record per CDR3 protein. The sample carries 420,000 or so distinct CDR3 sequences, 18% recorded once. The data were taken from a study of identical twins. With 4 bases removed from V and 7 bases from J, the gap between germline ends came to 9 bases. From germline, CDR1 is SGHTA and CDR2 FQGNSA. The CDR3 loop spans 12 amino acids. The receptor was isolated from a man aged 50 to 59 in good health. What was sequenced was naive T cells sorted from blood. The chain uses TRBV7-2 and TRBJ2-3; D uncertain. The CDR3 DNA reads TGTGCCAGCAGCTCCAATTCGAATACGCAGTATTTT. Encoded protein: CASSSNSNTQYF.